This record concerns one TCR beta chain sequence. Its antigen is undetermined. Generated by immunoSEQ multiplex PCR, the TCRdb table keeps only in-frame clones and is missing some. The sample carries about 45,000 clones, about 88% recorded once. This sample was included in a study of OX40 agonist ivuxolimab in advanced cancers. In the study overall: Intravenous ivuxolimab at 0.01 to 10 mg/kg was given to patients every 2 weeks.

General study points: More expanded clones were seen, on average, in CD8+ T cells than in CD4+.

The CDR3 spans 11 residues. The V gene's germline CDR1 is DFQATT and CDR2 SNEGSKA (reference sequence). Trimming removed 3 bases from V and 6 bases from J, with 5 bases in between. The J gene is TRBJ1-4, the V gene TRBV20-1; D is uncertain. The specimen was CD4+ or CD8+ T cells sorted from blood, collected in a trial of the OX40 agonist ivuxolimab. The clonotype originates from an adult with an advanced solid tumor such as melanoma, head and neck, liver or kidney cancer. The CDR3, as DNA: TGCAGTGCTAGGGTCGATGAAAAACTGTTTTTT. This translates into CSARVDEKLFF.